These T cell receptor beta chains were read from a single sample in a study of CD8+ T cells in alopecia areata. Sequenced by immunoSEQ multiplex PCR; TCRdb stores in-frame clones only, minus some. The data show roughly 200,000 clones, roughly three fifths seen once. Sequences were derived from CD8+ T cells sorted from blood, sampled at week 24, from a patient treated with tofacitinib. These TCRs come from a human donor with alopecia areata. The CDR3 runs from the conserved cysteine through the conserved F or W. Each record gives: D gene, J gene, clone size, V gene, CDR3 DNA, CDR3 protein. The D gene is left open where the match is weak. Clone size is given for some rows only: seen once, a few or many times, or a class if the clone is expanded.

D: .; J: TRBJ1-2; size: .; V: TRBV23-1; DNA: TGCGCCAGCAGCCTCTGGGATATAAACTATGGCTACACCTTC; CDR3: CASSLWDINYGYTF
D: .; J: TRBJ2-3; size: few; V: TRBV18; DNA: TGTGCCAGCTCACCAATCGGGGCCGGGACAGATACGCAGTATTTT; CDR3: CASSPIGAGTDTQYF
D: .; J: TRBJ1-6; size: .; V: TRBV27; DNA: TGTGCCAGCAGTTTGGTTCCTCCACCCCTCCACTTT; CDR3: CASSLVPPPLHF
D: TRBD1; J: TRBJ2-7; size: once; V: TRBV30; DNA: TGTGCCTGGAGTGCCGACCCCCGACAGGGGCACTGGTACGAGCAGTACTTC; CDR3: CAWSADPRQGHWYEQYF
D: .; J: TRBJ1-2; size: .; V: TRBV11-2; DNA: TGTGCCAGCAGCGCGAAAGACAGTGAGGGGGGCTACACCTTC; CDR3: CASSAKDSEGGYTF
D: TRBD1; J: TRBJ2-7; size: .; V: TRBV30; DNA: TGTGCCTGGAGCCTGGGACAGCCCTACGAGCAGTACTTC; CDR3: CAWSLGQPYEQYF
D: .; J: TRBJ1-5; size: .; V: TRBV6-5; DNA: TGTGCCAGCAGTTACTCCCAGGCGGGCAATCAGCCCCAGCATTTT; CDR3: CASSYSQAGNQPQHF
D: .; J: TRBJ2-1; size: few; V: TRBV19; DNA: TGTGCCAGTAGTATCCGGGGGCCCTACAATGAGCAGTTCTTC; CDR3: CASSIRGPYNEQFF
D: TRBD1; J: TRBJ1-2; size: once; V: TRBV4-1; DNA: TGCGCCAGCAGCCCCGGATCACAGGGGTATTATGGCTACACCTTC; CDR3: CASSPGSQGYYGYTF
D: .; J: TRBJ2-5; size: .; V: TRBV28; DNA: TGTGCCAGCAGTTTACGGGGTAACCAAGAGACCCAGTACTTC; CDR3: CASSLRGNQETQYF
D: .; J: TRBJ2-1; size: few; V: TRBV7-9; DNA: TGTGCCAGCAGCTTAGTGCAGGGGACATACAATGAGCAGTTCTTC; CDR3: CASSLVQGTYNEQFF
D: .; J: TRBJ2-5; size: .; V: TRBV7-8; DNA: TGTGCCAGCAGCTTAGAGGAGGGACAGTACCAAGAGACCCAGTACTTC; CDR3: CASSLEEGQYQETQYF
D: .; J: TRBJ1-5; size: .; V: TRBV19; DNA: TGTGCCAGTAGTGGATTAGGACAGACGAATCAGCCCCAGCATTTT; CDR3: CASSGLGQTNQPQHF
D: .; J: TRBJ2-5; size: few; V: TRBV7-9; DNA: TGTGCCAGCAGAATAAGCGGGCCCCAAGAGACCCAGTACTTC; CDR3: CASRISGPQETQYF
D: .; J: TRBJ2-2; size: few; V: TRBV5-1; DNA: TGCGCCAGCAGCTTCAATGGGCGCTACACCGGGGAGCTGTTTTTT; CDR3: CASSFNGRYTGELFF
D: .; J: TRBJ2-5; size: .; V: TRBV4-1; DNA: TGCGCCAGCAGCCAAGATAGTGGGTGGGAGACCCAGTACTTC; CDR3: CASSQDSGWETQYF
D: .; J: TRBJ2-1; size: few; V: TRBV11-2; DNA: TGTGCCAGCAGCTTATGGCAGCAAGACAATGAGCAGTTCTTC; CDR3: CASSLWQQDNEQFF
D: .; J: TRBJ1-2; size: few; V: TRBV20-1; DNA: TGCAGTGCCAGGGGAGGCTATGGCTACACCTTC; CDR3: CSARGGYGYTF
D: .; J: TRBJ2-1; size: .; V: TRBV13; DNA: TGTGCCAGCAGCTTAGGCTCGGGTCTCCGGGAGCAGTTCTTC; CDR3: CASSLGSGLREQFF
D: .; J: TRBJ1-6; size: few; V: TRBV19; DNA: TGTGCCAGCAGAACCCGGGACACTAGTTCCTCACCCCTCCACTTT; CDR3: CASRTRDTSSSPLHF
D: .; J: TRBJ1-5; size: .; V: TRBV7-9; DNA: TGTGCCAGCAGCCCTTACGGGGAATCCAATCAGCCCCAGCATTTT; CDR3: CASSPYGESNQPQHF
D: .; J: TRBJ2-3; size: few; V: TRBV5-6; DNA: TGTGCCAGCAGCTTGGCCAATAGGATTACTAGCACAGATACGCAGTATTTT; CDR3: CASSLANRITSTDTQYF
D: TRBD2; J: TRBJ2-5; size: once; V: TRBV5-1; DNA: TGCGCCAGCAGCGGAACACTAGCGGGGGGGTACGAAGAGACCCAGTACTTC; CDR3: CASSGTLAGGYEETQYF
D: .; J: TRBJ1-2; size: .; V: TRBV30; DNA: TGTGCCTGGGAGGGCGGACTCTATGGCTACACCTTC; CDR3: CAWEGGLYGYTF
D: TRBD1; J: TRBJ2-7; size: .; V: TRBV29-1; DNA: TGCAGCGTTGAAGGGGGGACAGAGCACTACGAGCAGTACTTC; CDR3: CSVEGGTEHYEQYF
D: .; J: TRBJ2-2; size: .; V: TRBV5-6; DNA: TGTGCCAGCAGCTTGGGGACCATGAACACCGGGGAGCTGTTTTTT; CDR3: CASSLGTMNTGELFF
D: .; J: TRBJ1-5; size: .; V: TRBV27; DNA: TGTGCCAGCAGCGTAAGTTTTGGGGACAATCAGCCCCAGCATTTT; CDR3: CASSVSFGDNQPQHF
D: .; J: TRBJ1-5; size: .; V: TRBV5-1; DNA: TGCGCCAGCAGTCTCGGTGGGGAGAATCAGCCCCAGCATTTT; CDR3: CASSLGGENQPQHF
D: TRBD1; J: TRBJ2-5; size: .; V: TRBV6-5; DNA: TGTGCCAGCAGTTACCGGGACAGACCCCAAGAGACCCAGTACTTC; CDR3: CASSYRDRPQETQYF
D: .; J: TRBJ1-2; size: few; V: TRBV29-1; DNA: TGCAGCGTCCCACGAGGGACGGGAGGCTACACCTTC; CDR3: CSVPRGTGGYTF
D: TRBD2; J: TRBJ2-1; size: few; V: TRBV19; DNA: TGTGCCAGTAGTATCGTGGCGGGGGGAGGCAATGAGCAGTTCTTC; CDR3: CASSIVAGGGNEQFF